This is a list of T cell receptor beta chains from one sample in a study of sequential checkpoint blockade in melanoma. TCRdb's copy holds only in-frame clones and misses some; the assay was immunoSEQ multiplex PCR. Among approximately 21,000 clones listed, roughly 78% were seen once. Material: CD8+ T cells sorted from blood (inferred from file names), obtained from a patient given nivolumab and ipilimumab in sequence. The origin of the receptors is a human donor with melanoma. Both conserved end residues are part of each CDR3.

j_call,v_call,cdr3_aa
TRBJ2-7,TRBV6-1,CASSVGQGTHEQYF
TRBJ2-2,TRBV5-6,CASPEEERGAVF
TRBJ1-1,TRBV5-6,CASSLGVGATEAFF
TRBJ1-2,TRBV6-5,CASTPGAGGNGYTF
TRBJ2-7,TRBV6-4,CASSPGTSGIYEQYF
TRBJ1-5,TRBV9,CASSVGGTGNQPQHF
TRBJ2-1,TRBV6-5,CASSYPQREGRNEQFF
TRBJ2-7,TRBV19,CASSIGRPLYEQYF
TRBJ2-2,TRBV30,CAWSTTGLAGGTGELFF
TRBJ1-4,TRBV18,CASSPVSSLRTNEKLFF
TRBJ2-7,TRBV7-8,CASSLVGGMGSGTYEQYF
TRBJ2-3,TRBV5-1,CASSIGTSGRADTQYF
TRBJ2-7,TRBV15,CATSRSGLAGSINEQYF
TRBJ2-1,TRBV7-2,CASSYLAGLSYNEQFF
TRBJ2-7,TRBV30,CAWRVHGTVYEQYF
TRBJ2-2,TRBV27,CASRGQGVNTGELFF
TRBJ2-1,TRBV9,CASSVSTSGYNEQFF
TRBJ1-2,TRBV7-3,CASSLSGTGGGYTF
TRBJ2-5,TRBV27,CASSLSGTALQQYF
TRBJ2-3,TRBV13,CASSPEGLAGGDTQYF
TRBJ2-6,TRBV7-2,CASSLASNRVRGANVLTF
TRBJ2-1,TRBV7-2,CASSSDRGRNEQFF
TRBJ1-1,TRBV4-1,CASSHPGQGAKTEAFF
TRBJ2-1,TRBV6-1,CASSETSGRGVRNNEQFF